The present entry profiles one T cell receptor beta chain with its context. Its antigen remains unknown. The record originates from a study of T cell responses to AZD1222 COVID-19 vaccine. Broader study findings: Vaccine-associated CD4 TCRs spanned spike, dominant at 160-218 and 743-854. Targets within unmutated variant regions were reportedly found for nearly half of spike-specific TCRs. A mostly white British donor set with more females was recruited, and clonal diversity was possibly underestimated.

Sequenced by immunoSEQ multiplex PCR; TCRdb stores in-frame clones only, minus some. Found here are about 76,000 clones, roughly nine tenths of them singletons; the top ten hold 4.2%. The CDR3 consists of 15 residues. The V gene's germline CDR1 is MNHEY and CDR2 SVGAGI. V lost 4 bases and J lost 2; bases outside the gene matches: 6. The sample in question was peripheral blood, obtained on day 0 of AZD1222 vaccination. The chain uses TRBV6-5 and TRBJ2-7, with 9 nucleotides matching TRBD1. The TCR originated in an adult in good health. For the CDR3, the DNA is TGTGCCAGCAGTTCCCGGGACAGGGCGGCCTACGAGCAGTACTTC. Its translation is CASSSRDRAAYEQYF.